This T cell receptor beta chain was sequenced in a study of beta chain features in type 1 diabetes (dated 2018 in TCRdb). Background on the whole study: No differences in mean age, gender distribution, total cell number or subset yield were found between patients and healthy donors. A total of roughly 110 million sorted cells were examined across all samples, and the number of cells per subset was strongly correlated with RNA yield. The study compared the TCRB repertoires of sorted circulating CD4+ T cell subsets in recently diagnosed type 1 diabetes patients with those in matched healthy donors. Naive and central memory subsets were obtained from all 30 or so donors, but regulatory and stem cell-like memory subsets were isolated from only 8 patients and roughly eight healthy donors. Overall results and qualifications from the work: HLA sub-analyses involved small numbers of individuals, so any influence of HLA type on TCRB rearrangement remained unresolved. The naive, central memory and regulatory TCRB repertoires appeared to resemble one another more closely among patients than among healthy donors. Shorter templates might have been favored by PCR, but patient and control samples were amplified and corrected together, so both groups would have been affected equally by any skew. A moderate but significant shortening of TCRB CDR3 length was observed in type 1 diabetes patients in all four CD4+ subsets. At VDJ recombination sites, type 1 diabetes patients had fewer insertions and more deleted nucleotides, which implies abnormalities in thymic rearrangement. Sequencing cDNA rather than genomic DNA could over-represent highly expressing activated cells, although activation and CD3 levels did not differ between groups.

Each donor gave one peripheral blood draw, averaging approximately 0.11 L, which was collected into heparinised tubes. Naive, central memory, regulatory and stem cell-like memory CD4+ T cells were sorted on a BD FACSAria II using a panel including CD45RO, CCR7, CD25, CD127, CD95 and CD27. Purity was above 95% for every sorted population. PBMCs were separated immediately by Lymphoprep density gradient centrifugation and were stained directly, without being cultured. So that batch effects would be minimized, each experiment stained and sorted samples in pairs, pairing one healthy donor with one patient. Trimming at the junction amounts to 5 bases on V and 2 bases on J, and the germline ends lie 11 bases apart. CDR1 is given as SQVTM and CDR2 as ANQGSEA, both from the germline V gene. Including cysteine and phenylalanine, the CDR3 has 13 amino acids. The sequence is cut down to CDR3 DNA, 39 bases in frame from base 1.

This clone has a handful of counts. Its antigen target is currently unknown. No per-base quality is available; no much larger clone lies one base away. All of the isolated RNA was reverse transcribed with the High Capacity cDNA Reverse Transcription Kit, so expressed TCRB transcripts were sequenced. Deep immunoSEQ sequencing was performed on naive, central memory and regulatory T cell samples, with an average of around 3.4 million total reads per sample. Sorted cells were lysed in RLT buffer and RNA was extracted with DNase-treated RNeasy Micro or Mini kits, depending on cell number. Each cell subset was processed separately to prevent cross-contamination, with patient and healthy donor samples processed together. Using the immunoSEQ multiplex PCR, TCRB sequences were amplified from cDNA into 87-bp fragments spanning the CDR3 region. The amplicons were sequenced using the Illumina HiSeq platform. Processing in the source paper ran as follows. Synthetic template baselines were used to correct PCR bias computationally, reads within Hamming distance 2 were collapsed, and singletons that could not be merged were discarded. Reads were aligned against IMGT to assign V, D and J genes, CDR3 length and insertions or deletions at six rearrangement sites. Within each subset, clonotype counts were normalized to sorted cell number, and only after that were true diversity and Gini coefficients computed with the tcR R package. The overlap coefficient, calculated on TCRB nucleotide sequences, was used to quantify repertoire sharing. As a proxy for the pre-selection repertoire, out-of-frame TCRB sequences from naive cells were analyzed. Entries here come from immuneACCESS through TCRdb and include only in-frame sequences with V and J called. Some clones fail to appear in such tables; in the studies checked, an unresolved V gene covers under half of the shortfall, and the cause of the remainder is unknown. The V and J calls and clone size are taken from that table; D and trimming were inferred from the DNA. The sample yields 850,000 to 900,000 clones; about 17% were counted once. About 0.02% of the sample lies in the top ten.

Sequencing was carried out using naive CD4+ T cells from blood. The cell subset or site label of this sample denotes: true naive CD4+ T cells. The chain is encoded by TRBV29-1 joined to TRBJ2-3, with a weak D call of TRBD1 (6 bases match). The origin of this receptor is a woman aged 18-30 years in good health. The CDR3 amino acid sequence is: CSVSGHPTDTQYF. The DNA sequence is given as TGCAGCGTTTCGGGACACCCCACAGATACGCAGTATTTT.